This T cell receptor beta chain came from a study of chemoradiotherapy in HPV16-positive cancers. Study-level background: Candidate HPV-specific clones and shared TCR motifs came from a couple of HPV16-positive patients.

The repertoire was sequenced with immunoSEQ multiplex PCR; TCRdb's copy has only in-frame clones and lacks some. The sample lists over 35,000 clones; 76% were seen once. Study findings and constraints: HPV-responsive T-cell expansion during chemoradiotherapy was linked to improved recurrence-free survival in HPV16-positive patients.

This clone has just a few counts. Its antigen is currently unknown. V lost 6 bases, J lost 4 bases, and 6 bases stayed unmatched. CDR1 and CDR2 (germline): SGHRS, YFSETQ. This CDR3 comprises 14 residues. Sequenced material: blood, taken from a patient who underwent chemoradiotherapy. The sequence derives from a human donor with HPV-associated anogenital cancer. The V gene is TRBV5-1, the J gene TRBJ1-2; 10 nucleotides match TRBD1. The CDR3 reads CASTGQGDPYGYTF. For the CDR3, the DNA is TGCGCCAGCACCGGACAGGGGGATCCCTATGGCTACACCTTC.